The source of this T cell receptor (beta chain) is a study of blood T cell repertoires in COVID-19. Study overall: Sources were T cells, B-cell-depleted T cells, or PBMCs; the material itself was cDNA or gDNA.

As originally analysed: For nucleated cells, counts were estimated from reference gene primer amplification. The method was immunoSEQ multiplex PCR; TCRdb's version includes in-frame clones alone and lacks a portion of them. That table is the source of V, J and clone size, and D and trimming were worked out from the DNA. The sample lists about 480,000 clones, about 85% occurring once. Trimming removed 3 bases from V and 0 bases from J, with 8 bases in between. Germline lookup yields CDR1 MNHNS and CDR2 SASEGT. The CDR3 totals 14 residues. J is TRBJ1-2 and V is TRBV6-1; TRBD1 is a possible D gene (6 bases). Sequenced sample: PBMCs or T cells enriched from blood (not recorded which). This receptor was identified in a woman aged 18-29 years with acute COVID-19. For the CDR3, the DNA is TGTGCCAGCAGTGACAGGGGAGCTAACTATGGCTACACCTTC. Its protein is CASSDRGANYGYTF.